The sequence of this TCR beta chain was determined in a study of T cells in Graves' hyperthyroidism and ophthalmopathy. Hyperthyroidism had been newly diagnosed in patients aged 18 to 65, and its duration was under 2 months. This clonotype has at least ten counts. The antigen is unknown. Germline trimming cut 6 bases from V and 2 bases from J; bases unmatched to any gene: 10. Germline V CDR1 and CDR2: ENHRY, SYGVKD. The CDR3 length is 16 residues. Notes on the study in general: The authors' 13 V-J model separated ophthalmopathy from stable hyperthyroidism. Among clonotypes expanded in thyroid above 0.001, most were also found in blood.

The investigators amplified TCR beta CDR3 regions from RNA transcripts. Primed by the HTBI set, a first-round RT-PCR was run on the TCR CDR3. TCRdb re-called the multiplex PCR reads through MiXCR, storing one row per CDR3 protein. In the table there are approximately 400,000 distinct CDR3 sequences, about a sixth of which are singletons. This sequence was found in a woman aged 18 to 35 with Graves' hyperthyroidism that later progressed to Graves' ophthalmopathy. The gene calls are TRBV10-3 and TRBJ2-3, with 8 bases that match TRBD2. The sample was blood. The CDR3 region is CAIRPDWREDTDTQYF. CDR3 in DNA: TGTGCCATCAGACCCGACTGGCGGGAGGACACAGATACGCAGTATTTT.